This TCR beta chain was identified in a study of CD8 T cells in ankylosing spondylitis. Study-level points and caveats: Disease-linked clones displayed a CD8+ phenotype and appeared relatively rarely in peripheral blood. There were earlier reports of some motif variants in reactive arthritis synovial fluid and blood.

V was pared by 0 bases and J by 6 bases, with 12 bases of the junction left unmatched. CDR3 length equals 17 residues. The germline CDR1 and CDR2 sequences are DFQATT and SNEGSKA (reference sequence). This clonotype appeared many times. The antigen remains unidentified. Each CDR3 protein is one row after TCRdb ran MiXCR on the 5' RACE reads. The table records around 300,000 distinct CDR3 sequences, approximately 14% of them present only once. The source is a male donor with ankylosing spondylitis or in good health (not recorded which). The gene calls are TRBV20-1 and TRBJ2-2; the match to TRBD1 covers 8 bases. The sequenced material came from blood, either unsorted or a sorted T cell fraction (not recorded which). The DNA for the CDR3 is TGCAGTGCTAGAGATAGCGCAGGGGGCGTTGTGGCCGGGGAGCTGTTTTTT. Amino acids: CSARDSAGGVVAGELFF.